The 8 T cell receptor beta chains reported below all come from one sample, sequenced in a study of T cell responses to AZD1222 COVID-19 vaccine. Clones were sequenced by immunoSEQ multiplex PCR, and TCRdb holds only the in-frame ones, with some missing. The sample contains about 120,000 clones, about 90% of which appear only once. This sample comprised peripheral blood, obtained on day 0 of AZD1222 vaccination. The source of these receptors is an adult in good health.

The V and J genes are TRBV6-5 and TRBJ2-1, with D maybe TRBD2 (5 bases). V lost 8 bases and J 6 bases, leaving 17 bases between the germline ends. The CDR3 runs to 14 residues. From germline, CDR1 is MNHEY and CDR2 SVGAGI. CDR3 bases: TGTGCCAGCGGGAGTCGGTTTAAGGGCAATGAGCAGTTCTTC. Its translation: CASGSRFKGNEQFF.

The chain carries TRBV4-1 and TRBJ1-5; 9 bases agree with TRBD1. The CDR3 totals 17 residues. V shed 3 bases, J shed 5 bases, and the junction held 11 bases outside the gene matches. Germline V CDR1 and CDR2: MGHRA, YSYEKL. CDR3 residues: CASSHSYLQGADQPQHF. CDR3 DNA sequence: TGCGCCAGCAGCCACTCCTACCTACAGGGGGCCGATCAGCCCCAGCATTTT.

J is TRBJ2-1 and V is TRBV6-1; weak D call: TRBD2 (7 bases). Trimming pared 2 bases from V and 5 bases from J, leaving 13 bases between. CDR3 length: 15 residues. Germline V gives CDR1 MNHNS, CDR2 SASEGT. DNA of the CDR3: TGTGCCAGCAGTGAAACGGCGGGGGCCAACAATGAGCAGTTCTTC. Translating it yields CASSETAGANNEQFF.

The V and J genes are TRBV14 and TRBJ2-7; D is possibly TRBD2 (6 bases). This CDR3 is 15 amino acids long. V dropped 1 base and J dropped 3 bases, with 13 bases sitting between them. Germline loops: CDR1 SGHDN, CDR2 FVKESK. CDR3 region: CASSQGRGAGYEQYF. DNA for the CDR3: TGTGCCAGCAGCCAAGGGCGGGGAGCAGGCTACGAGCAGTACTTC.

This clone was recorded once. The J gene is TRBJ2-3, the V gene TRBV7-9; weak D call: TRBD1 (5 bases). Germline V gene data show CDR1 as SEHNR and CDR2 as FQNEAQ (reference sequence). The CDR3 is made up of 14 amino acids. V was pared by 5 bases and J by 4 bases, with 13 bases between. The DNA of the CDR3 is TGTGCCAGCAGCCCTCCGACAGTTTCAGATACGCAGTATTTT. This translates into CASSPPTVSDTQYF.

This clone was counted a few times. The chain combines TRBV2 with TRBJ2-7; 7 bases map to TRBD2. V shed 4 bases and J 6 bases; nucleotides not matched to a gene: 12. The CDR3 is 15 residues long. Germline V gene lookup returns CDR1 SNHLY and CDR2 FYNNEI. The CDR3 sequence: CASSVWEGLSREQYF. CDR3 DNA sequence: TGTGCCAGCAGTGTATGGGAGGGACTATCTCGCGAGCAGTACTTC.

The chain carries TRBV28 and TRBJ1-2; 12 positions match TRBD1. Germline values: CDR1 MDHEN, CDR2 SYDVKM. The junction had 10 bases not matched to a gene; V was cut back by 7 bases and J by 1 base. The CDR3 runs 17 residues. CDR3 nucleotides: TGTGCCAGCATGAGTTCGGGACAGGGGGCCTTTAACTATGGCTACACCTTC. It encodes CASMSSGQGAFNYGYTF.

This clone was found a few times. V usage is TRBV5-1 and J usage is TRBJ2-5; possibly TRBD2 for D (6 bases). CDR1 is SGHRS, CDR2 YFSETQ, per germline. CDR3 length: 12 residues. Trimming took off 4 bases at V and 8 bases at J, with 12 bases between the two ends. CDR3 protein: CASSAETSTQYF. CDR3 nucleotides: TGCGCCAGCAGCGCAGAGACTAGTACCCAGTACTTC.